The rows below give T cell receptor beta chains drawn from one sample of a study of blood T cell repertoires in COVID-19. Sequencing was performed with immunoSEQ multiplex PCR; in TCRdb, only in-frame clones are kept and a portion is missing. The data contain just over 150,000 clones, roughly four fifths of them singletons. Source material: peripheral blood. Receptor source: a woman older than 75 with acute or convalescent COVID-19. Each CDR3 is given with its conserved first and last residue. D genes are given only for firm matches. Expanded clones get a size class; other rows say once, few or many, or leave the size out.

>NA|TRBD1|TRBV2|TRBJ2-7
TGTGCCAGCAGGGGGACAGGGGGCCACGAGCAGTACTTC
CASRGTGGHEQYF
>NA|NA|TRBV10-2|TRBJ2-3
TGCGCCAGCAGCCGCGGCACAGATACGCAGTATTTT
CASSRGTDTQYF
>NA|TRBD1|TRBV19|TRBJ2-2
TGTGCCAGTAGTATTGGGACAGTGGAGCTGTTTTTT
CASSIGTVELFF
>NA|NA|TRBV12-1|TRBJ2-1
TGTGCCAGCAGCTTTGAGGAGTTACCAGGGGGCAATGAGCAGTTCTTC
CASSFEELPGGNEQFF
>once|TRBD1|TRBV4-1|TRBJ1-2
TGCGCCAGCAGCCAGGGGGACAGGGACGGCTATGGCTACACCTTC
CASSQGDRDGYGYTF
>NA|NA|TRBV5-4|TRBJ2-3
TGTGCCAGCAGCCCACGGACAGTCACAGATACGCAGTATTTT
CASSPRTVTDTQYF
>many|TRBD1|TRBV7-6|TRBJ2-4
TGTGCCAGCAGCCAGGGGACAGAAAACATTCAGTACTTC
CASSQGTENIQYF
>NA|NA|TRBV5-1|TRBJ1-2
TGCGCCAGCAGCCCTGGAGGGAGCGCTAACTATGGCTACACCTTC
CASSPGGSANYGYTF
>NA|TRBD1|TRBV30|TRBJ2-3
TGTGCCTCGGACAGGGGCCTCACAGATACGCAGTATTTT
CASDRGLTDTQYF
>NA|NA|TRBV5-5|TRBJ1-2
TGTGCCAGCAGCTTTGGCGGGACTAACTATGGCTACACCTTC
CASSFGGTNYGYTF
>NA|TRBD2|TRBV6-6|TRBJ2-3
TGTGCCAGCAGTCCCGGACTAGCGGGTCCCCCCTATTTT
CASSPGLAGPPYF
>NA|TRBD1|TRBV7-2|TRBJ1-2
TGTGCCAGCAGCTTAGGGCCGGGACAGGGGTATGGCTACACCTTC
CASSLGPGQGYGYTF
>NA|TRBD2|TRBV9|TRBJ2-7
TGTGCCAGCAGCCCCTCCGTTAGGGCGGGAGAAGGCGAGCAGTACTTC
CASSPSVRAGEGEQYF
>once|TRBD1|TRBV18|TRBJ1-2
TGTGCCAGCTCACCAGCAAGGGACAGAAGTAACTATGGCTACACCTTC
CASSPARDRSNYGYTF
>NA|NA|TRBV10-3|TRBJ2-2
TGTGCCATCAGAAAGAGCGTAGGGGGGAACACCGGGGAGCTGTTTTTT
CAIRKSVGGNTGELFF
>NA|TRBD2|TRBV25-1|TRBJ2-1
TGTGCCAGCAGTGATAGCGGGAGGGCCTACAATGAGCAGTTCTTC
CASSDSGRAYNEQFF
>few|TRBD1|TRBV14|TRBJ1-2
TGTGCCAGCAGCCAAGATAATTGGACAGGCTATGGCTACACCTTC
CASSQDNWTGYGYTF
>NA|NA|TRBV4-3|TRBJ2-3
TGCGCCAGCAGCCAAGAAAAAGGGCAGGGTCTCACAGATACGCAGTATTTT
CASSQEKGQGLTDTQYF
>few|TRBD1|TRBV6-5|TRBJ2-2
TGTGCCAGCAGTTTAGAGGGGGCGGCCGGGGAGCTGTTTTTT
CASSLEGAAGELFF
>NA|TRBD1|TRBV19|TRBJ1-1
TGTGCCAGTAGTACCACAGGGGGAGGACTTGAAGCTTTCTTT
CASSTTGGGLEAFF
>NA|NA|TRBV28|TRBJ1-1
TGTGCCAGCAGTTTACGGGGAGTCGGCACTGAAGCTTTCTTT
CASSLRGVGTEAFF
>NA|TRBD1|TRBV5-5|TRBJ1-5
TGTGCCAGCAGCTTAGCGGGACAGGGAAATCAGCCCCAGCATTTT
CASSLAGQGNQPQHF
>NA|NA|TRBV30|TRBJ1-2
TGTGCCTGGAGCCCAGACAGAAACTATGGCTACACCTTC
CAWSPDRNYGYTF
>few|TRBD1|TRBV10-3|TRBJ1-4
TGTGCCATCAGTGAGTCTAGGGGGGACAGTCTAAATGAAAAACTGTTTTTT
CAISESRGDSLNEKLFF
>NA|NA|TRBV7-2|TRBJ2-6
TGTGCCAGCGCCCGTCGGGGAAACTCTGGGGCCAACGTCCTGACTTTC
CASARRGNSGANVLTF
>NA|NA|TRBV28|TRBJ2-5
TGTGCCAGCAGTTCGCGTGGGACCCAGTACTTC
CASSSRGTQYF
>NA|NA|TRBV11-2|TRBJ2-1
TGTGCCAGCAGCTTCGGAAGCGCCAATGAGCAGTTCTTC
CASSFGSANEQFF
>NA|NA|TRBV30|TRBJ1-4
TGTGCCTCCACCCCGACAGGCTATAATGAAAAACTGTTTTTT
CASTPTGYNEKLFF
>NA|TRBD2|TRBV19|TRBJ2-7
TGTGCCAGTAGTACCCCCACTGGCGGGAGACCCTACGAGCAGTACTTC
CASSTPTGGRPYEQYF
>NA|NA|TRBV5-4|TRBJ1-2
TGTGCCAGCAGCTTGATAGGACAGATATATGGCTACACCTTC
CASSLIGQIYGYTF
>NA|TRBD2|TRBV5-1|TRBJ2-3
TGCGCCAGCAGCTTGAGAACTAGCGGGGGAGCGGCAGATACGCAGTATTTT
CASSLRTSGGAADTQYF
>NA|TRBD1|TRBV5-4|TRBJ1-4
TGTGCCAGCAGCCTGTCCCCGGGACAGCATAATGAAAAACTGTTTTTT
CASSLSPGQHNEKLFF
>once|NA|TRBV4-1|TRBJ1-1
TGCGCCAGCAGCCAAGAAGCCCAGGGATTAAGCACTGAAGCTTTCTTT
CASSQEAQGLSTEAFF
>NA|TRBD2|TRBV5-1|TRBJ2-1
TGCGCCAGCAGCTCCGGGAGGACCGCCCACAATGAGCAGTTCTTC
CASSSGRTAHNEQFF
>NA|TRBD1|TRBV30|TRBJ2-4
TGTGCCTGGAGTGTACAGGGGTTAGCCAAAAACATTCAGTACTTC
CAWSVQGLAKNIQYF
>few|NA|TRBV3-1/TRBV3-2|TRBJ2-7
TGTGCCAGCAGCCAGGCTAGCTACGAGCAGTACTTC
CASSQASYEQYF
>NA|TRBD1|TRBV19|TRBJ1-5
TGTGCCAGTAGTATAGTTCGGACAGGCCTCAATCAGCCCCAGCATTTT
CASSIVRTGLNQPQHF
>NA|NA|TRBV2|TRBJ2-5
TGTGCCAGCGCCTCGGGACTCCAAGAGACCCAGTACTTC
CASASGLQETQYF
>once|NA|TRBV19|TRBJ2-1
TGTGCCAGTAGTATCTACGGGCAGGTGGGGCACAATGAGCAGTTCTTC
CASSIYGQVGHNEQFF
>NA|TRBD2|TRBV6-5|TRBJ2-1
TGTGCCAGCAGCCGACTAGCGTCCTACAATGAGCAGTTCTTC
CASSRLASYNEQFF
>NA|NA|TRBV27|TRBJ2-2
TGTGCCAGCAGTTTTGGCGGGGTAGGCACCGGGGAGCTGTTTTTT
CASSFGGVGTGELFF
>NA|NA|TRBV7-8|TRBJ2-1
TGTGCCAGCAGCTTAGACCGCCGGGAGCAGTTCTTC
CASSLDRREQFF
>NA|TRBD1|TRBV7-8|TRBJ1-2
TGTGCCAGCAGCTTAGTGAGGACAGGGAGCTTAGGAGGCTACACCTTC
CASSLVRTGSLGGYTF
>NA|NA|TRBV6-5|TRBJ1-1
TGTGCCAGCTCGTCGAACACTGAAGCTTTCTTT
CASSSNTEAFF
>NA|TRBD2|TRBV9|TRBJ2-2
TGTGCCAGCCACGGCGCGGGGGGCACCGGGGAGCTGTTTTTT
CASHGAGGTGELFF
>few|TRBD2|TRBV11-2|TRBJ2-7
TGTGCCAGCAGCTTAGATGGTGGCCTAGCGGGAGTCTACGAGCAGTACTTC
CASSLDGGLAGVYEQYF
>NA|TRBD2|TRBV15|TRBJ2-3
TGTGCCACCAGCAGGGGACTAGCGGGAGTAGGCACAGATACGCAGTATTTT
CATSRGLAGVGTDTQYF
>few|NA|TRBV6-5|TRBJ1-2
TGTGCCAGCAGCGAGGGGGGGGTAGCTAACTATGGCTACACCTTC
CASSEGGVANYGYTF
>once|NA|TRBV28|TRBJ1-1
TGTGCCAGCAGCCCACTCGGGGTTAAGAACACTGAAGCTTTCTTT
CASSPLGVKNTEAFF